This is a list of T cell receptor beta chains from one sample in a study of T cells in Graves' hyperthyroidism and ophthalmopathy. TCRdb re-called the multiplex PCR reads with MiXCR, one entry per CDR3 protein. In the table there are a few hundred thousand distinct CDR3 sequences, 14% of which are singletons. The sample consisted of blood. These receptors came from a woman between 18 and 30 years old with Graves' hyperthyroidism. Each CDR3 is given with its conserved first and last residue. The D gene is left open where the match is weak. The size entry is marked missing in some rows and otherwise reads once, few, many or a size class.

abundance	v_gene	d_gene	j_gene	CDR3aa	CDR3nt
many	TRBV12-3/TRBV12-4	-	TRBJ2-6	CASSQDSPGANVLTF	TGTGCCAGCAGTCAAGACTCACCAGGGGCCAACGTCCTGACTTTC
many	TRBV24-1	TRBD1	TRBJ2-5	CATGQGAWETQYF	TGTGCCACCGGACAGGGGGCGTGGGAGACCCAGTACTTC
many	TRBV5-1	-	TRBJ1-5	CASSTQKVPYQPQHF	TGCGCCAGCAGCACCCAAAAGGTGCCTTATCAGCCCCAGCATTTT
many	TRBV12-3/TRBV12-4	TRBD1	TRBJ1-1	CASSALFGTGIGTEAFF	TGTGCCAGCAGTGCCCTTTTCGGGACAGGGATCGGCACTGAAGCTTTCTTT
many	TRBV5-1	-	TRBJ2-1	CASSLASSVSYNEQFF	TGCGCCAGCAGCTTGGCCTCCAGCGTTTCCTACAATGAGCAGTTCTTC
many	TRBV11-3	-	TRBJ2-5	CASSFSRGQETQYF	TGTGCCAGCAGCTTTAGTCGAGGCCAAGAGACCCAGTACTTC
-	TRBV12-3/TRBV12-4	TRBD1	TRBJ1-4	CASSSPGQGSEKLFF	TGTGCCAGCAGTTCCCCGGGACAGGGTAGTGAAAAACTGTTTTTT
many	TRBV3-1	TRBD2	TRBJ2-1	CASSQVERGNEQFF	TGTGCCAGCAGCCAAGTCGAGCGGGGCAATGAGCAGTTCTTC
many	TRBV6-5	-	TRBJ1-1	CASSYFFKPVTGSHPTEAFF	TGTGCCAGCAGTTACTTTTTCAAACCCGTTACCGGGTCCCATCCCACTGAAGCTTTCTTT
many	TRBV25-1	-	TRBJ2-5	CASSTTSTQETQYF	TGTGCCAGCTCCACTACTAGCACCCAAGAGACCCAGTACTTC
-	TRBV4-1	-	TRBJ2-1	CASSQGRDSYNEQFF	TGCGCCAGCAGCCAGGGACGAGACTCCTACAATGAGCAGTTCTTC
many	TRBV7-8	-	TRBJ2-3	CASSTFSDTQYF	TGTGCCAGCAGCACCTTTTCAGATACGCAGTATTTT
many	TRBV29-1	-	TRBJ2-5	CSVAVTGTRETQYF	TGCAGCGTTGCTGTGACAGGCACCCGAGAGACCCAGTACTTC
few	TRBV7-8	-	TRBJ1-1	CASSQPPQANTEAFF	TGTGCCAGCAGCCAACCGCCCCAGGCGAACACTGAAGCTTTCTTT
many	TRBV12-3/TRBV12-4	TRBD1	TRBJ1-4	CASSSYTGQGFEKLFF	TGTGCCAGCAGCAGTTATACGGGACAGGGGTTTGAAAAACTGTTTTTT
-	TRBV19	-	TRBJ1-1	CASSIGGGGITEAFF	TGTGCCAGTAGTATAGGGGGGGGAGGGATCACTGAAGCTTTCTTT
-	TRBV12-3/TRBV12-4	TRBD2	TRBJ2-3	CASSSLAGDTDTQYF	TGTGCCAGCAGTTCATTAGCGGGAGACACAGATACGCAGTATTTT
many	TRBV12-3/TRBV12-4	-	TRBJ2-7	CASSTGNYEQYF	TGTGCCAGCAGTACAGGGAACTACGAGCAGTACTTC
many	TRBV11-1	-	TRBJ2-1	CASRTQGRLAENNEQFF	TGTGCCAGCAGGACACAGGGGAGGCTAGCGGAAAACAATGAGCAGTTCTTC
-	TRBV6-1	TRBD2	TRBJ2-5	CASRHTSGGQETQYF	TGTGCCAGCAGGCATACTAGCGGGGGCCAAGAGACCCAGTACTTC
many	TRBV9	-	TRBJ2-1	CASSVEPRRDEQFF	TGTGCCAGCAGCGTAGAACCCCGGAGGGATGAGCAGTTCTTC
many	TRBV6-1	-	TRBJ1-1	CASFRPGARTEAFF	TGTGCCAGTTTCCGTCCAGGGGCTAGGACTGAAGCTTTCTTT
many	TRBV25-1	-	TRBJ1-2	CASSELDKAYGYTF	TGTGCCAGCAGTGAACTCGACAAGGCCTATGGCTACACCTTC
few	TRBV14	-	TRBJ1-1	CASSQDPPNTEAFF	TGTGCCAGCAGCCAAGACCCCCCGAACACTGAAGCTTTCTTT
many	TRBV6-1	-	TRBJ1-1	CASGGGDGEAFF	TGTGCCTCGGGAGGTGGGGATGGTGAAGCTTTCTTT
many	TRBV11-2	TRBD2	TRBJ2-3	CASSFGRPGLAKAPDTQYF	TGTGCCAGCAGCTTTGGTAGGCCGGGACTAGCGAAAGCCCCAGATACGCAGTATTTT
many	TRBV3-1	-	TRBJ1-1	CASSQDWGMNTEAFF	TGTGCCAGCAGCCAAGATTGGGGGATGAACACTGAAGCTTTCTTT
-	TRBV5-1	TRBD2	TRBJ2-1	CATREGPYNEQFF	TGCGCCACCCGGGAGGGCCCCTACAATGAGCAGTTCTTC
-	TRBV19	TRBD2	TRBJ2-7	CASSIDGGGLAGGHEQYF	TGTGCCAGTAGTATAGACGGAGGGGGACTAGCGGGAGGGCACGAGCAGTACTTC
-	TRBV12-3/TRBV12-4	TRBD2	TRBJ2-1	CASSSPLDVGTSYNEQLF	TGTGCCAGCAGTTCGCCCCTAGATGTTGGGACTAGCTACAATGAGCAGTTATTC
many	TRBV6-1	TRBD1	TRBJ1-6	CASISGQGSSPLHF	TGTGCCAGCATAAGCGGACAGGGAAGTTCACCCCTCCACTTT
-	TRBV5-1	-	TRBJ1-2	CASSSPGVAYGYTF	TGTGCCAGCAGCTCCCCAGGGGTGGCCTATGGCTACACCTTC
-	TRBV5-5	-	TRBJ1-1	CASIHKEAFF	TGTGCCAGCATCCATAAAGAAGCTTTCTTT
few	TRBV7-3	TRBD2	TRBJ2-3	CASSLRTSGRAGTDTQYF	TGTGCCAGCAGCTTAAGGACTAGCGGGAGGGCCGGGACAGATACGCAGTATTTT
many	TRBV18	-	TRBJ1-2	CASSPGTAGYGYTF	TGTGCCAGCTCCCCCGGGACGGCGGGCTATGGCTACACCTTC
many	TRBV12-3/TRBV12-4	-	TRBJ1-3	CASSLTVTGNTIYF	TGTGCCAGCAGTTTGACGGTAACTGGAAACACCATATATTTT
many	TRBV9	-	TRBJ1-1	CASSVDRAGGDTEAFF	TGTGCCAGCAGCGTAGACAGGGCGGGGGGAGACACTGAAGCTTTCTTT
many	TRBV29-1	-	TRBJ1-1	CSVEEGGNTEAFF	TGCAGCGTTGAAGAAGGCGGGAACACTGAAGCTTTCTTT
-	TRBV11-3	TRBD1	TRBJ2-2	CASSINRGDTGELFF	TGTGCCAGCAGCATAAACAGGGGCGACACCGGGGAGCTGTTTTTT
many	TRBV12-3/TRBV12-4	TRBD2	TRBJ2-1	CASSLAGTSLHNEQFF	TGTGCCAGCAGTTTAGCCGGGACTAGCTTGCACAATGAGCAGTTCTTC
-	TRBV19	-	TRBJ1-5	CASLDTGYSNQPQHF	TGTGCCAGTTTAGACACAGGTTATAGCAATCAGCCCCAGCATTTT
many	TRBV12-3/TRBV12-4	TRBD2	TRBJ2-3	CARRSGSRTDTQYF	TGTGCCAGACGTAGCGGGAGTCGCACAGATACGCAGTATTTT
few	TRBV5-4	-	TRBJ1-3	CASRVFSGNTIYF	TGTGCCAGCAGGGTTTTCTCTGGAAACACCATATATTTT
many	TRBV11-2	-	TRBJ1-1	CASSLVRGGTEAFF	TGTGCCAGCAGCTTAGTCAGGGGAGGTACTGAAGCTTTCTTT
many	TRBV11-2	TRBD2	TRBJ2-3	CASSFAGGITDTQYF	TGTGCCAGCAGCTTTGCGGGAGGGATCACAGATACGCAGTATTTT
many	TRBV6-2/TRBV6-3	TRBD2	TRBJ2-1	CASSVTSGDYNEQFF	TGTGCCAGCAGCGTGACTAGCGGGGACTACAATGAGCAGTTCTTC
-	TRBV6-2/TRBV6-3	TRBD1	TRBJ2-7	CASSQPGQGDHEQYF	TGTGCCAGCAGTCAACCGGGACAGGGTGACCACGAGCAGTACTTC
many	TRBV19	TRBD1	TRBJ2-7	CASSMRGQKYEQYF	TGTGCCAGTAGTATGAGGGGACAGAAATACGAGCAGTACTTC
few	TRBV7-6	-	TRBJ2-7	CASSLQTAAYEQYF	TGTGCCAGCAGTCTACAGACAGCTGCCTACGAGCAGTACTTC